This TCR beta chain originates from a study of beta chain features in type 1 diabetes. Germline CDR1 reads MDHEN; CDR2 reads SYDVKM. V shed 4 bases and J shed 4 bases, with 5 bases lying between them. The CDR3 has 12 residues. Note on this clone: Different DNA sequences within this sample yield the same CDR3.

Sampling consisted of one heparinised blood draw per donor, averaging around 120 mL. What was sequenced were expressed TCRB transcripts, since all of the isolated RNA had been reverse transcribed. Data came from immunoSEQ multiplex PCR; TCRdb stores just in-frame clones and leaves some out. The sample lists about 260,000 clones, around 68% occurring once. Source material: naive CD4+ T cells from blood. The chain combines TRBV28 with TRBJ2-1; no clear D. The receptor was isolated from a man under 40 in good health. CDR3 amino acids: CASSSTYNEQFF. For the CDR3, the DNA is TGTGCCAGCAGTTCGACGTACAATGAGCAGTTCTTC. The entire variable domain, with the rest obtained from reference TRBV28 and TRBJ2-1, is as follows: DVKVTQSSRYLVKRTGEKVFLECVQDMDHENMFWYRQDPGLGLRLIYFSYDVKMKEKGDIPEGYSVSREKKERFSLILESASTNQTSMYLCASSSTYNEQFFGPGTRLTVL.